Listed below are T cell receptor beta chains from one sample, sequenced in a study of PD-1 blockade in classical Hodgkin lymphoma. Clones were read by immunoSEQ multiplex PCR, and TCRdb kept only the in-frame ones, dropping some. The repertoire has approximately 90,000 clones, over 90% of them found once; the top ten carry under 3%. Sequences were derived from peripheral blood mononuclear cells (PBMCs), sampled before the second cycle of nivolumab. These receptors originate from a human donor with classical Hodgkin lymphoma. Each CDR3 is given with its conserved first and last residue. Clone size is stated in some rows and not others, as once, few, many or a class when expanded.

clone_size,j_call,v_call,cdr3_aa
NA,TRBJ1-3,TRBV5-4,CASSPVPGSGNTIYF
NA,TRBJ2-7,TRBV5-6,CASSWGPAGAYEQYF
NA,TRBJ2-7,TRBV6-6,CASSYHPSTYEQYF
NA,TRBJ2-1,TRBV29-1,CSVDKGKSYNEQFF
NA,TRBJ1-5,TRBV28,CASRGGVWGPQHF
NA,TRBJ1-5,TRBV28,CASSQDRDHQPQHF
NA,TRBJ1-5,TRBV6-1,CASSGGNQPQHF
NA,TRBJ2-3,TRBV10-3,CAISESVVTDTQYF
NA,TRBJ2-1,TRBV6-5,CASSLLGNHNEQFF
NA,TRBJ2-1,TRBV7-8,CASSATIYNEQFF
NA,TRBJ2-2,TRBV28,CASNYLGLAGGGAWGGGAGELFF
NA,TRBJ2-6,TRBV27,CASSLSWRIGGANVLTF
NA,TRBJ1-1,TRBV5-1,CASSLALGNVAEAFF
NA,TRBJ2-2,TRBV27,CASSLDAANTGELFF
NA,TRBJ1-2,TRBV5-4,CASRAGTGPGYGYTF
NA,TRBJ2-7,TRBV27,CASSFGGTSLYEQYF
NA,TRBJ2-7,TRBV4-1,CASSQEFGGSVRYEQYF
NA,TRBJ1-2,TRBV6-1,CASSEANSQAGYGYTF
NA,TRBJ1-2,TRBV9,CASSDSAQTF
NA,TRBJ1-6,TRBV5-4,CASSLGQGVAPLHF
NA,TRBJ1-5,TRBV19,CASSISGRQPQHF
once,NA,TRBV7-9,CASSLPPEGQGDYEQYF
NA,TRBJ1-6,TRBV27,CFPRDSFNSPLHF
NA,TRBJ2-1,TRBV7-9,CASSPEGNEQFF
NA,TRBJ2-5,TRBV5-1,CASSLNGGAQETQYF
once,TRBJ2-3,TRBV27,CASTHADTQYF
NA,TRBJ1-4,TRBV25-1,CASRQGLEKLFF
NA,TRBJ1-1,TRBV18,CASSPPAWGMNTEAFF
NA,TRBJ2-6,TRBV18,CASSPTSTGANVLTF
once,TRBJ2-7,TRBV30,CAWTPHGPYEQYF
NA,TRBJ2-7,TRBV16,CASSQCRLAGAYEQYF
NA,TRBJ1-2,TRBV9,CASSPWQVPSHGYTF
NA,TRBJ2-3,TRBV9,CASSVAGVGTDTQYF
NA,TRBJ1-2,TRBV7-9,CASSPEGHIDNYGYTF
NA,TRBJ1-2,TRBV9,CASSGGQISF
NA,TRBJ1-4,TRBV6-1,CASTRRGAEGEKLFF
few,TRBJ2-5,TRBV7-7,CATGGETQYF
NA,TRBJ2-2,TRBV7-8,CASSVLAGYTGELFF
NA,TRBJ2-7,TRBV5-1,CASSPGLAAYEQYF
NA,TRBJ2-5,TRBV2,CASRNDRAQETQYF
NA,TRBJ2-7,TRBV28,CASSSSPSRGWYYYEQYF
NA,TRBJ2-7,TRBV6-1,CASSEAAADAGYEQYF
NA,TRBJ1-1,TRBV4-1,CASSQATVDTEAFF
NA,TRBJ2-7,TRBV4-1,CASSQSVVQRAGYEQYF
few,TRBJ2-7,TRBV18,CASSPLDRGAEQYF
NA,TRBJ1-1,TRBV7-9,CASSFLSRGLTEAFF
NA,TRBJ1-2,TRBV6-1,CASSETGSSYGYTF
NA,TRBJ2-4,TRBV19,CASSINHKLLGTSKGRDIQYF
NA,TRBJ1-3,TRBV7-9,CASSLIRMRHNASGNTIYF
NA,TRBJ2-2,TRBV28,CASSLWVLAGGPGELFF
NA,TRBJ1-2,TRBV30,CAWNVRGFGYGYTF
once,TRBJ2-1,TRBV9,CASSVGSVDESYNEQFF
NA,TRBJ2-7,TRBV11-2,CASSLEGLAGFYEQYF
NA,TRBJ1-5,TRBV19,CASSISAGRDQPQHF
NA,TRBJ2-1,TRBV27,CASSPRTSRDEQFF